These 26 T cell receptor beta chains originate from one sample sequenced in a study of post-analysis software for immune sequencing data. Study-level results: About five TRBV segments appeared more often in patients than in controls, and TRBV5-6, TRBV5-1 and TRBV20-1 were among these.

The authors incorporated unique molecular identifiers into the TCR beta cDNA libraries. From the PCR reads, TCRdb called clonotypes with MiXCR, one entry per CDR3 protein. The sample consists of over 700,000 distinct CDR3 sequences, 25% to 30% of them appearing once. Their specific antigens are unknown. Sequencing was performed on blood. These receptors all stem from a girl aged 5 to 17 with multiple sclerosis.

CDR3 in amino acids: CASSSKREALSYNEQFF. DNA for the CDR3: TGCGCCAGCAGCTCGAAGCGGGAGGCCCTGTCCTACAATGAGCAGTTCTTC. The chain links TRBV5-1 to TRBJ2-1, with 9 bases fitting TRBD2. The junction had 8 bases not matched to a gene; V was cut back by 3 bases and J by 1 base. The CDR3 consists of 17 residues. Germline V gene lookup returns CDR1 SGHRS and CDR2 YFSETQ.

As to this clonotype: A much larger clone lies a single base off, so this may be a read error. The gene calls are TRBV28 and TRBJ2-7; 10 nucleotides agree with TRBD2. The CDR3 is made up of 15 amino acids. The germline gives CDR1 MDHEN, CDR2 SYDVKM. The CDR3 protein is CTSSSPGLAPYEQYF. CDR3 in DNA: TGTACCAGCAGTTCACCGGGACTAGCGCCTTACGAGCAGTACTTC. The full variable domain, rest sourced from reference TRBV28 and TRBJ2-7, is DVKVTQSSRYLVKRTGEKVFLECVQDMDHENMFWYRQDPGLGLRLIYFSYDVKMKEKGDIPEGYSVSREKKERFSLILESASTNQTSMYLCTSSSPGLAPYEQYFGPGTRLTVT.

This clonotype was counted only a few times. The CDR3, as DNA: TGTGCCAGCAGCGCGGACAGGGGGCGGGGAGGCTACACCTTC. It specifies CASSADRGRGGYTF. The chain couples TRBV7-2 to TRBJ1-2, with TRBD1 matching over 11 bases. CDR1 is SGHTA, CDR2 FQGNSA, per germline. There are 14 residues in the CDR3. Unmatched junction bases numbered 7, after V lost 5 bases and J lost 8 bases. Combining the CDR3 with reference TRBV7-2 and TRBJ1-2 gives the whole variable domain GAGVSQSPSNKVTEKGKDVELRCDPISGHTALYWYRQSLGQGLEFLIYFQGNSAPDKSGLPSDRFSAERTGGSVSTLTIQRTQQEDSAVYLCASSADRGRGGYTFGSGTRLTVV.

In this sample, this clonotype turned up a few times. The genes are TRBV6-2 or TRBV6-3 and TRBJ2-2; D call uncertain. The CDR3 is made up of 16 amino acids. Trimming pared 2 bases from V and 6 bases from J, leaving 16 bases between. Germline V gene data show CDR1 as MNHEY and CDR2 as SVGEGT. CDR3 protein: CASSYGWAPPSGELFF. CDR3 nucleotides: TGTGCCAGCAGTTACGGTTGGGCCCCGCCGTCCGGGGAGCTGTTTTTT.

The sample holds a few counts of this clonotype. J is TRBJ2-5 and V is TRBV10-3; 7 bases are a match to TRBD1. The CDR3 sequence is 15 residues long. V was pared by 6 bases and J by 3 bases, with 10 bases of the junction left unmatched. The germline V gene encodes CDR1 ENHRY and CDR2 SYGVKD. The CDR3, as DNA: TGTGCCATCAGCCCCGTGACAGGGACGGAAGAGACCCAGTACTTC. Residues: CAISPVTGTEETQYF.

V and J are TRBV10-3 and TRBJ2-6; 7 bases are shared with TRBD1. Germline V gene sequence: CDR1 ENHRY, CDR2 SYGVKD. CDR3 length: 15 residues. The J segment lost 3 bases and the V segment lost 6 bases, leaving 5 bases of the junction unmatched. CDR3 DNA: TGTGCCATCAGGGGGACAGTCTTTGGGGCCAACGTCCTGACTTTC. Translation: CAIRGTVFGANVLTF.

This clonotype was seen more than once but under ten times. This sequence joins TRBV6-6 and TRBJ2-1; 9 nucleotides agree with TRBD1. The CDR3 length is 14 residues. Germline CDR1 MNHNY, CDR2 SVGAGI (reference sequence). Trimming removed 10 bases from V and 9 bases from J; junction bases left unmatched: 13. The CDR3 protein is CATEAGTGTAEQFF. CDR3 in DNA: TGTGCCACCGAGGCCGGGACAGGGACGGCTGAGCAGTTCTTC.

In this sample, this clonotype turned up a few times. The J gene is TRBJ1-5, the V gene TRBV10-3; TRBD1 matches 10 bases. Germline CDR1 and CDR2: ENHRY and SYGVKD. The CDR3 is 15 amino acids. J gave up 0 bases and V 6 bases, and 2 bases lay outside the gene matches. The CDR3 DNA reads TGTGCCATCAGCGGGACAGGGGTTAGCAATCAGCCCCAGCATTTT. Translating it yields CAISGTGVSNQPQHF.

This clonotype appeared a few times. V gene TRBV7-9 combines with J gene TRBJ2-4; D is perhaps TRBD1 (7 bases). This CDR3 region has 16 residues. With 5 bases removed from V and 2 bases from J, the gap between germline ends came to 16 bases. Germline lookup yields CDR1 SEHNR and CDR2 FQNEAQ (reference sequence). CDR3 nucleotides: TGTGCCAGCAGCCCCCCTGCAGGGGGGACCAAAAACATTCAGTACTTC. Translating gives CASSPPAGGTKNIQYF.

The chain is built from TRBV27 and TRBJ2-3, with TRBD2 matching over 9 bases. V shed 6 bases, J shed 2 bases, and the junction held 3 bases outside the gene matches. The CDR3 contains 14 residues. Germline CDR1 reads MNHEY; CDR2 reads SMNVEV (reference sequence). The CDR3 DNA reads TGTGCCAGCAGCCTAGCGGGGTTCACAGATACGCAGTATTTT. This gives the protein CASSLAGFTDTQYF.

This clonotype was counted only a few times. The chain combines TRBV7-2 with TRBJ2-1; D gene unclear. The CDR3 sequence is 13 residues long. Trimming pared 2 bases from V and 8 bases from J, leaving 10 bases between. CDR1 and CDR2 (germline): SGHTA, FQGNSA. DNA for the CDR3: TGTGCCAGCAGCTTATGGTCAGAGCATGAGCAGTTCTTC. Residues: CASSLWSEHEQFF. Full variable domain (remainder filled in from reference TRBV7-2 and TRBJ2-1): GAGVSQSPSNKVTEKGKDVELRCDPISGHTALYWYRQSLGQGLEFLIYFQGNSAPDKSGLPSDRFSAERTGGSVSTLTIQRTQQEDSAVYLCASSLWSEHEQFFGPGTRLTVL.

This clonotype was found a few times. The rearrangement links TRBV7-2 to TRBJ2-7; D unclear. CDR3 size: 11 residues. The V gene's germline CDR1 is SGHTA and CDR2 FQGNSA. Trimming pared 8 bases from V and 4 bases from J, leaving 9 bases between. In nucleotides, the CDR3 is TGTGCCAGCCGAATGACGTACGAGCAGTACTTC. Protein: CASRMTYEQYF.

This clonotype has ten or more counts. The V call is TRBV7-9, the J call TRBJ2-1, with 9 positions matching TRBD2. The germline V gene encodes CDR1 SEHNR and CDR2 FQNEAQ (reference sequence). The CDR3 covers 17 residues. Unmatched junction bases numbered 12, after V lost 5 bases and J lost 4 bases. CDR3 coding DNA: TGTGCCAGCAGCCCCTGGGCCGGGACTAGCCTATACAATGAGCAGTTCTTC. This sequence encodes CASSPWAGTSLYNEQFF. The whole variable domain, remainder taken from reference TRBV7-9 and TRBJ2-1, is DTGVSQNPRHKITKRGQNVTFRCDPISEHNRLYWYRQTLGQGPEFLTYFQNEAQLEKSRLLSDRFSAERPKGSFSTLEIQRTEQGDSAMYLCASSPWAGTSLYNEQFFGPGTRLTVL.

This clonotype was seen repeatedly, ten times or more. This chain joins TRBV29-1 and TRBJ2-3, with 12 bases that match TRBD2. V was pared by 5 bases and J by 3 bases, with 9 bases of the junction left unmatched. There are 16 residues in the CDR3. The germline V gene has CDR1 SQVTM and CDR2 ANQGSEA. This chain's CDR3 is CSVSSGRARSTDTQYF. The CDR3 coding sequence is TGCAGCGTTTCTAGCGGGAGGGCCCGGAGTACAGATACGCAGTATTTT.

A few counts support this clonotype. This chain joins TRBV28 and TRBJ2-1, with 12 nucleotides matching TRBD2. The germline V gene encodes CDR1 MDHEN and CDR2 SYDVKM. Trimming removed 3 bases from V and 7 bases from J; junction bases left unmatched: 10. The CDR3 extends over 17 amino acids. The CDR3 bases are TGTGCCAGCAGTTTCCCCTTACTAGCGGGAGGAGGGAATGAGCAGTTCTTC. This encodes CASSFPLLAGGGNEQFF.

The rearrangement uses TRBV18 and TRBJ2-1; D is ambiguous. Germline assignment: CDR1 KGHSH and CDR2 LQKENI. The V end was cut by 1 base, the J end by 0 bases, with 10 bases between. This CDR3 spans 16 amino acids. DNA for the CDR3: TGTGCCAGCTCACCACTCCCGGATGACTCCTACAATGAGCAGTTCTTC. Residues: CASSPLPDDSYNEQFF. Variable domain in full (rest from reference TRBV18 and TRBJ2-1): NAGVMQNPRHLVRRRGQEARLRCSPMKGHSHVYWYRQLPEEGLKFMVYLQKENIIDESGMPKERFSAEFPKEGPSILRIQQVVRGDSAAYFCASSPLPDDSYNEQFFGPGTRLTVL.

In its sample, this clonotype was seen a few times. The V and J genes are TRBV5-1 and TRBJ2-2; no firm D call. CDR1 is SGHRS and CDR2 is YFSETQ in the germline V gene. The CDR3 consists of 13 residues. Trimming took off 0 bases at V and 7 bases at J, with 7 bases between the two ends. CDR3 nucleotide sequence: TGCGCCAGCAGCTTGGGGCGTGACGGGGAGCTGTTTTTT. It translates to CASSLGRDGELFF.

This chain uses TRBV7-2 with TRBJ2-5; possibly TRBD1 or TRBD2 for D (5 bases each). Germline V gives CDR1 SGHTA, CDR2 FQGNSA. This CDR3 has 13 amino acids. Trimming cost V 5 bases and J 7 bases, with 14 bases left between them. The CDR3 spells CASSTGAPGTQYF. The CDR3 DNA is TGTGCCAGCAGCACCGGGGCCCCGGGGACCCAGTACTTC.

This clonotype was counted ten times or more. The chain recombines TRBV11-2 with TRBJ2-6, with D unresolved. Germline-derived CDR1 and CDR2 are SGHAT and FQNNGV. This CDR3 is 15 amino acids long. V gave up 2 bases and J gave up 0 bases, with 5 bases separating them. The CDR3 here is CASSLQVSGANVLTF. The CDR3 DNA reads TGTGCCAGCAGCTTACAGGTCTCTGGGGCCAACGTCCTGACTTTC.

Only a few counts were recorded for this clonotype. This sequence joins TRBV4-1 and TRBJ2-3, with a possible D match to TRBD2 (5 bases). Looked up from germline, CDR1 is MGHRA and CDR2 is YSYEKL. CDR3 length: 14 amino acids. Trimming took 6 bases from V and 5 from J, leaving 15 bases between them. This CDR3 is CASSLERPEDTQYF. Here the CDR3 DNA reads TGCGCCAGCAGTCTGGAGCGGCCGGAAGATACGCAGTATTTT.

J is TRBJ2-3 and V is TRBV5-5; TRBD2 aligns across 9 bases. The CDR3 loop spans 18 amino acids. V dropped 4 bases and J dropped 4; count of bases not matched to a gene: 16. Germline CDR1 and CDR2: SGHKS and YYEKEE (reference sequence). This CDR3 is CASSPRFSGRLLPDTQYF. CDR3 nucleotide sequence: TGTGCCAGCAGCCCTCGGTTTAGCGGGAGACTACTACCAGATACGCAGTATTTT.

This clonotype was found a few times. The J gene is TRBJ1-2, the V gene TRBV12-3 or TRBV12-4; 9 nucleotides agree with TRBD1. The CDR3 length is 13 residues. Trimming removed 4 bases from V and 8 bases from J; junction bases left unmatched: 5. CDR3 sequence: CASSSGQGKGYTF. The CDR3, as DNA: TGTGCCAGCAGTTCCGGACAGGGGAAGGGCTACACCTTC.

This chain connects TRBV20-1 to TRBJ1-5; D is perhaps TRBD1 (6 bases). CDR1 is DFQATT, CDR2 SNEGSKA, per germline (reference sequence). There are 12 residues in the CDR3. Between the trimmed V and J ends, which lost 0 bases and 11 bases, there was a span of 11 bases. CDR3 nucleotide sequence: TGCAGTGCTAGAGATAGGGGGATCTCCCAGCATTTT. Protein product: CSARDRGISQHF.

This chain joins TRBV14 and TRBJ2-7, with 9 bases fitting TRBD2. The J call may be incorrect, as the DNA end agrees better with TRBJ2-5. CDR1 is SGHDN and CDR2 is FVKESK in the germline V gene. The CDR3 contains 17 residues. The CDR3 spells CASSQNPPGLARETQYF. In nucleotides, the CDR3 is TGTGCCAGCAGCCAGAATCCACCGGGACTAGCCAGGGAGACCCAGTACTTC.

The CDR3 DNA reads as TGTGCCAGCATCCTCTACGGGGGGGCGAACACCGGGGAGCTGTTTTTT. It yields the protein CASILYGGANTGELFF. The chain employs TRBV12-3 or TRBV12-4 and TRBJ2-2, with TRBD2 identical over 8 bases. V trimming: 7 bases; J trimming: 0 bases; junction bases outside the gene matches: 7. This CDR3 spans 16 amino acids.

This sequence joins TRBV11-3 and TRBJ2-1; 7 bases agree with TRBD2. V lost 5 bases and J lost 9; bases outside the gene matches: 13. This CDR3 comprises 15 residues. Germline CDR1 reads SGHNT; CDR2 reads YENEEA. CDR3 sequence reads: CASSPLGAGEGEQFF. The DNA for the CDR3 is TGTGCCAGCAGCCCTTTAGGGGCGGGAGAGGGTGAGCAGTTCTTC.